This entry lists 26 T cell receptor beta chains sequenced from one sample in a study of breast tumors, draining lymph nodes, adjacent tissues. The lymph nodes were axillary draining lymph nodes from breast cancer patients. TCRdb re-derived calls from the multiplex PCR reads in MiXCR, one entry per CDR3 protein. The data contain roughly 220,000 distinct CDR3 sequences, about 34% of them singletons. Specimen: axillary lymph node tissue. The source is a female donor with breast cancer. Some clones in this sample may be carry-over from other donors' samples.

The chain joins TRBV19 to TRBJ2-3; 8 nucleotides match TRBD1. CDR1 is LNHDA and CDR2 is SQIVND in the germline V gene (reference sequence). The CDR3 sequence is 17 residues long. Trimming removed 7 bases from V and 0 bases from J; junction bases left unmatched: 12. DNA for the CDR3: TGTGCCAGTAATTATGCCGGGACAGGAGCTAGCACAGATACGCAGTATTTT. Residues: CASNYAGTGASTDTQYF.

The chain combines TRBV12-5 with TRBJ1-4; 9 nucleotides align to TRBD1. Trimming cost V 5 bases and J 7 bases; bases outside gene matches: 5. CDR3 length: 14 amino acids. CDR1 LGHNT and CDR2 FRNRAP come from the germline V gene. Here the CDR3 reads CASGRDRATEKLFF. CDR3 in DNA: TGTGCTAGTGGTCGGGACAGGGCGACTGAAAAACTGTTTTTT.

V and J are TRBV2 and TRBJ2-1; 11 nucleotides match TRBD2. The CDR3 spans 15 residues. Germline-derived CDR1 and CDR2 are SNHLY and FYNNEI. The junction had 6 bases not matched to a gene; V was cut back by 2 bases and J by 9 bases. The CDR3, as DNA: TGTGCCAGCAGTGAACTAGCGGGAGGCGGAAGTGAGCAGTTCTTC. This gives the protein CASSELAGGGSEQFF.

The V and J genes are TRBV25-1 and TRBJ1-5; TRBD1 matches 9 bases. V lost 6 bases to trimming and J lost 6 bases; unmatched junction nucleotides: 9. Germline CDR1 reads MGHDK; CDR2 reads SYGVNS. This CDR3 contains 15 residues. The DNA of the CDR3 is TGTGCCAGCAGCGTGATACAGGGGGCGGGTCAGCCCCAGCATTTT. It encodes CASSVIQGAGQPQHF.

There are many counts of this clonotype. The V call is TRBV14, the J call TRBJ2-5, with D perhaps matching TRBD1 (6 bases). Germline lookup yields CDR1 SGHDN and CDR2 FVKESK. The CDR3 has 14 residues. Trimming cost V 4 bases and J 1 base, with 10 bases left between them. Written as DNA, the CDR3 is TGTGCCAGCAGCCTCGACAGGTTCCAAGAGACCCAGTACTTC. Its protein is CASSLDRFQETQYF.

With respect to this clonotype: Mismatch with germline at one junction end may stem from a read error. This chain links TRBV2 with TRBJ2-6, with a possible D match to TRBD2 (7 bases). In germline, CDR1 is SNHLY, CDR2 FYNNEI. The CDR3 is 20 amino acids. CDR3 coding DNA: TGTGCCAGCAACAGGGAGGGTTCGGGTCGCGGAGTTTCTGGGACCAACGTCCTGACTTTC. Protein product: CASNREGSGRGVSGTNVLTF.

The chain has TRBV15 and TRBJ2-1, with TRBD2 matching over 10 bases. The CDR3 is 19 residues long. J gave up 0 bases and V 3 bases, and 11 bases lay outside the gene matches. Germline loops: CDR1 LNHNV, CDR2 YYDKDF (reference sequence). CDR3 coding DNA: TGTGCCACCAGCAGGGGTTGGACTAGCGGTCTGAGCTCCTACAATGAGCAGTTCTTC. It is translated as CATSRGWTSGLSSYNEQFF.

This clonotype has a count of ten or more. This chain uses TRBV2 with TRBJ1-5; tentatively, D is TRBD1 (6 bases). Germline V gene lookup returns CDR1 SNHLY and CDR2 FYNNEI. Between the trimmed V and J ends, which lost 6 bases and 6 bases, there was a span of 18 bases. The CDR3 totals 15 residues. The CDR3 here is CASREDSHRAQPQHF. CDR3 in DNA: TGTGCCAGCAGGGAGGACAGCCACCGGGCTCAGCCCCAGCATTTT.

This clonotype was seen a handful of times. Just one base apart from a much larger clone, this may be a read error. This chain uses TRBV12-5 with TRBJ2-7; D ambiguous. V was cut by 3 bases and J by 6 bases, with 9 bases left in between. The CDR3 contains 12 residues. The germline gives CDR1 LGHNT, CDR2 FRNRAP. CDR3 residues: CASGFNSAEQYF. The CDR3 coding sequence is TGTGCTAGTGGTTTCAACAGCGCCGAGCAGTACTTC. Together with reference TRBV12-5 and TRBJ2-7, the CDR3 gives the full variable domain: DARVTQTPRHKVTEMGQEVTMRCQPILGHNTVFWYRQTMMQGLELLAYFRNRAPLDDSGMPKDRFSAEMPDATLATLKIQPSEPRDSAVYFCASGFNSAEQYFGPGTRLTVT.

This clonotype was seen repeatedly, ten times or more. The gene calls are TRBV18 and TRBJ1-2; TRBD1 matches 7 bases. V was clipped by 0 bases and J by 8 bases; unmatched bases: 9. The V gene's germline CDR1 is KGHSH and CDR2 LQKENI. The CDR3 totals 15 residues. CDR3 sequence (DNA): TGTGCCAGCTCACCACCAGACAGGGTTCTCTTCGGCTACACCTTC. Its translation is CASSPPDRVLFGYTF. Full variable domain (rest looked up from reference TRBV18 and TRBJ1-2): NAGVMQNPRHLVRRRGQEARLRCSPMKGHSHVYWYRQLPEEGLKFMVYLQKENIIDESGMPKERFSAEFPKEGPSILRIQQVVRGDSAAYFCASSPPDRVLFGYTFGSGTRLTVV.

The chain carries TRBV7-8 and TRBJ2-7, with 11 positions matching TRBD2. J gave up 5 bases and V 5 bases, and 8 bases lay outside the gene matches. The CDR3 contains 15 residues. The germline V gene encodes CDR1 SGHVS and CDR2 FQNEAQ. CDR3: CASSGSGTSGHEQYF. For the CDR3, the DNA is TGTGCCAGCAGCGGGTCCGGGACTAGCGGCCACGAGCAGTACTTC.

DNA for the CDR3: TGCAGCGTTGAGGCTAGCGGGATTGGCAATGAGCAGTTCTTC. It codes for CSVEASGIGNEQFF. The chain recombines TRBV29-1 with TRBJ2-1; TRBD2 agrees at 9 bases. CDR1 and CDR2 (germline): SQVTM, ANQGSEA. This CDR3 has 14 amino acids. The trim removed 3 bases at V and 6 bases at J, leaving 6 bases unmatched.

This clonotype was seen at least ten times. V gene TRBV9 combines with J gene TRBJ2-5; a weak D match, TRBD1 (5 bases). This CDR3 spans 14 amino acids. CDR1 is SGDLS, CDR2 YYNGEE, per germline. V shed 4 bases and J shed 1 base, with 11 bases lying between them. The CDR3 coding sequence is TGTGCCAGCAGCCTAGGACACAGCCAAGAGACCCAGTACTTC. Protein: CASSLGHSQETQYF.

This clonotype was counted at least ten times. The V gene is TRBV5-1, the J gene TRBJ2-7, with TRBD2 identical over 8 bases. This CDR3 spans 16 amino acids. V was pared by 3 bases and J by 0 bases, with 8 bases of the junction left unmatched. Germline V gene data show CDR1 as SGHRS and CDR2 as YFSETQ. In DNA, the CDR3 is TGCGCCAGCAGCTGGGCTAGCGGGCCGAGCTCCTACGAGCAGTACTTC. It is translated as CASSWASGPSSYEQYF.

The rearrangement uses TRBV29-1 and TRBJ2-5; D is possibly TRBD1 (6 bases). The germline V gene has CDR1 SQVTM and CDR2 ANQGSEA. The CDR3 contains 11 residues. V was cut by 8 bases and J by 5 bases, with 12 bases left in between. This CDR3 is CSLGGRETQYF. The DNA for the CDR3 is TGCAGCTTAGGGGGTAGGGAGACCCAGTACTTC.

This clonotype was counted at least ten times. CDR3 DNA sequence: TGTGCCAGTAGTATATGGGGCGGGAATGAAAAACTGTTTTTT. This translates into CASSIWGGNEKLFF. This chain uses TRBV19 with TRBJ1-4; the D gene is possibly TRBD1 (5 bases). Germline CDR1 reads LNHDA; CDR2 reads SQIVND (reference sequence). V lost 2 bases and J lost 5, with 9 bases in between. There are 14 residues in the CDR3.

This clonotype was seen ten or more times. The chain is built from TRBV12-3 or TRBV12-4 and TRBJ2-1; TRBD1 or TRBD2 may be the D gene (6 bases each). Trimming took off 6 bases at V and 9 bases at J, with 18 bases between the two ends. This CDR3 is built from 14 residues. Written as DNA, the CDR3 is TGTGCCAGCAGCGTTAGCGGATTACAGGGTGAGCAGTTCTTC. Its translation: CASSVSGLQGEQFF.

The chain couples TRBV11-2 to TRBJ1-5; D is possibly TRBD1 (5 bases). The CDR3 is 18 residues long. Germline V CDR1 and CDR2: SGHAT, FQNNGV. V lost 4 bases and J 2 bases, leaving 21 bases between the germline ends. The CDR3 region has the DNA TGTGCCAGCAGCTCCCGGGACCGATCGGTAATAGGCAATCAGCCCCAGCATTTT. Translation: CASSSRDRSVIGNQPQHF.

This sequence joins TRBV10-1 and TRBJ2-1; 7 bases fit TRBD2. Germline V CDR1 and CDR2: WNHNN, SYGVQD (reference sequence). With 3 bases clipped from V and 7 bases from J, the junction kept 9 bases outside the gene matches. The CDR3 runs to 15 residues. The CDR3 reads CASSDGGRLVNEQFF. In nucleotides, the CDR3 is TGCGCCAGCAGTGACGGCGGGAGACTCGTAAATGAGCAGTTCTTC.

This clonotype was detected only once. The gene calls are TRBV6-1 and TRBJ2-7, with TRBD1 identical over 7 bases. V lost 5 bases and J lost 4; bases outside the gene matches: 5. The V gene's germline CDR1 is MNHNS and CDR2 SASEGT. The CDR3 has 13 residues. This CDR3 reads CASSPHRGYEQYF. In DNA form, the CDR3 reads TGTGCCAGCAGTCCCCACAGGGGTTACGAGCAGTACTTC.

V is TRBV2 and J is TRBJ2-5; D possibly matches TRBD1 or TRBD2 (5 bases each). CDR1 is SNHLY and CDR2 is FYNNEI in the germline V gene. V lost 7 bases and J lost 9, with 21 bases in between. This CDR3 is built from 14 residues. CDR3 sequence: CASKQDWTWSPQYF. As DNA, the CDR3 is TGTGCCAGCAAACAGGACTGGACCTGGAGTCCCCAGTACTTC.

This chain uses TRBV20-1 with TRBJ2-6, with 13 bases lining up with TRBD2. The trim removed 6 bases at V and 4 bases at J, leaving 6 bases unmatched. The CDR3 totals 16 residues. Germline V gene lookup returns CDR1 DFQATT and CDR2 SNEGSKA (reference sequence). In DNA, the CDR3 is TGCAGTGCCGAGACTAGCGGGGGGACCGGGGCCAACGTCCTGACTTTC. This translates into CSAETSGGTGANVLTF.

This clonotype was seen ten or more times. The chain links TRBV7-9 to TRBJ2-3, with 7 nucleotides matching TRBD2. CDR3 length equals 15 residues. The germline V gene encodes CDR1 SEHNR and CDR2 FQNEAQ (reference sequence). J was trimmed by 1 base and V by 0 bases; bases with no gene match: 1. The CDR3 DNA reads as TGTGCCAGCAGCTTAGCTGCGGGGGGCACAGATACGCAGTATTTT. This codes for CASSLAAGGTDTQYF.

This clonotype was observed many times. This CDR3 reads CASSFSNSPLHF. As DNA, the CDR3 is TGTGCCAGCAGTTTCTCTAATTCACCCCTCCACTTT. The genes are TRBV12-3 or TRBV12-4 and TRBJ1-6; no clear D. The V gene lost 3 bases and the J gene lost 6 bases, with 3 bases spanning the gap. The CDR3 is 12 amino acids.

In its sample, this clonotype was seen many times. V gene TRBV7-2 combines with J gene TRBJ1-2, with 9 bases lining up with TRBD1. The trim removed 5 bases at V and 2 bases at J, leaving 6 bases unmatched. The CDR3 has 15 residues. Germline CDR1 SGHTA, CDR2 FQGNSA. Here the CDR3 DNA reads TGTGCCAGCAGCGCACAGGGGGCTACCAACTATGGCTACACCTTC. Translating gives CASSAQGATNYGYTF.

This clonotype occurred many times. V usage is TRBV12-5 and J usage is TRBJ2-5; D tentatively reads TRBD1 or TRBD2 (5 bases each). CDR1 LGHNT and CDR2 FRNRAP come from the germline V gene. V gave up 2 bases and J gave up 5 bases, with 18 bases separating them. The CDR3 is 16 amino acids. CDR3: CASGLHILGASETQYF. The CDR3 bases are TGTGCTAGTGGTTTGCATATTCTTGGGGCTAGCGAGACCCAGTACTTC.